Below, 16 T cell receptor beta chains from the same sample are listed, as sequenced in a study of T cell responses to AZD1222 COVID-19 vaccine. Produced via immunoSEQ multiplex PCR; TCRdb's table is partial and in-frame only. Found here are 250,000 to 300,000 clones, 90% to 95% of them singletons; the top ten hold approximately 0.52%. Sequencing used peripheral blood, obtained 28 days after the second AZD1222 dose. The receptor set was obtained from an adult who received the AZD1222 COVID-19 vaccine.

V gene TRBV5-4 combines with J gene TRBJ2-7; TRBD2 is a possible D gene (5 bases). Germline CDR1 is SGHNT and CDR2 is YYREEE (reference sequence). V lost 3 bases and J 0 bases, leaving 10 bases between the germline ends. The CDR3 extends over 14 amino acids. The CDR3 sequence is CASSSLGSSYEQYF. For the CDR3, the DNA is TGTGCCAGCAGCTCCTTAGGGAGCTCCTACGAGCAGTACTTC.

The chain uses TRBV3-1 (or the pseudogene TRBV3-2) and TRBJ2-1; D is tentatively TRBD1 or TRBD2 (5 bases each). This CDR3 spans 14 amino acids. Germline CDR1 and CDR2: LGHDT and YNNKEL (reference sequence). V was clipped by 2 bases and J by 9 bases, with 14 bases between them. The CDR3 region is CASSQRGPEFEQFF. The CDR3 nucleotides are TGTGCCAGCAGCCAAAGGGGACCAGAATTTGAGCAGTTCTTC.

The V and J genes are TRBV7-9 and TRBJ2-5, with D unclear. Trimming removed 7 bases from V and 2 bases from J, with 11 bases in between. Germline V gives CDR1 SEHNR, CDR2 FQNEAQ (reference sequence). There are 13 residues in the CDR3. The CDR3 sequence is CASNRNLQETQYF. DNA for the CDR3: TGTGCCAGCAACCGGAACTTACAAGAGACCCAGTACTTC.

This chain connects TRBV9 to TRBJ1-1, with a weak D call TRBD1 (6 bases). CDR1 is SGDLS, CDR2 YYNGEE, per germline. V was cut by 3 bases and J by 1 base, with 7 bases left in between. The CDR3 is 13 amino acids. The CDR3 spells CASSAGQNTEAFF. The CDR3 DNA follows: TGTGCCAGCAGCGCGGGACAGAACACTGAAGCTTTCTTT.

The genes are TRBV13 and TRBJ1-1; no definite D call. The length of the CDR3 is 13 residues. Germline values: CDR1 PRHDT, CDR2 FYEKMQ (reference sequence). The germline V and J ends were trimmed by 4 bases and 0 bases, with 6 bases remaining between them. CDR3 sequence (DNA): TGTGCCAGCAGCTCCACCATGAACACTGAAGCTTTCTTT. As protein: CASSSTMNTEAFF.

The chain recombines TRBV4-2 with TRBJ2-7, with a possible D match to TRBD2 (7 bases). V was cut by 4 bases and J by 5 bases, with 15 bases left in between. Per germline, CDR1 LGHNA and CDR2 YNFKEQ. CDR3 size: 14 residues. The CDR3 DNA follows: TGTGCCAGCAGCCCGACGGGGGGCCGGGACGAGCAGTACTTC. It specifies CASSPTGGRDEQYF.

This sequence joins TRBV10-3 and TRBJ2-2; tentatively, D is TRBD1 (5 bases). CDR1 ENHRY and CDR2 SYGVKD come from the germline V gene. V was shortened by 11 bases and J by 5 bases, with 12 bases between the two germline ends. This CDR3 is built from 12 residues. The CDR3 here is CASREGTGELFF. As DNA, the CDR3 is TGTGCCTCCAGGGAAGGAACCGGGGAGCTGTTTTTT.

This rearrangement joins TRBV11-2 to TRBJ2-7; 7 positions agree with TRBD2. V lost 1 base and J lost 5; bases outside the gene matches: 8. The CDR3 sequence is 15 residues long. The germline V gene encodes CDR1 SGHAT and CDR2 FQNNGV. The CDR3 DNA reads TGTGCCAGCAGCTTAGGGGGGAGGGATGGAGACGAGCAGTACTTC. Translating gives CASSLGGRDGDEQYF.

The rearrangement links TRBV5-4 to TRBJ2-7; a weak D match, TRBD1 (6 bases). This CDR3 spans 14 amino acids. Germline V gene lookup returns CDR1 SGHNT and CDR2 YYREEE (reference sequence). Trimming cost V 2 bases and J 4 bases, with 13 bases left between them. The CDR3 here is CASSLQGFLYEQYF. The CDR3 nucleotides read TGTGCCAGCAGCTTACAGGGTTTCCTATACGAGCAGTACTTC. The entire variable domain, with the rest obtained from reference TRBV5-4 and TRBJ2-7, is as follows: ETGVTQSPTHLIKTRGQQVTLRCSSQSGHNTVSWYQQALGQGPQFIFQYYREEENGRGNFPPRFSGLQFPNYSSELNVNALELDDSALYLCASSLQGFLYEQYFGPGTRLTVT.

The rearrangement uses TRBV29-1 and TRBJ2-7; the match to TRBD1 covers 7 bases. The ends lost 6 bases at V and 1 base at J; junction bases unmatched: 6. The length of the CDR3 is 13 residues. Germline V gene lookup returns CDR1 SQVTM and CDR2 ANQGSEA. CDR3 DNA: TGCAGCGTCTCAGACAGGGCGTCCTACGAGCAGTACTTC. Its protein is CSVSDRASYEQYF.

The chain links TRBV13 to TRBJ1-4; D gene unclear. Per the germline V gene, CDR1 is PRHDT and CDR2 is FYEKMQ (reference sequence). The CDR3 is 14 amino acids. V dropped 2 bases and J dropped 4 bases, with 8 bases sitting between them. The CDR3 loop is CASSLRPGNEKLFF. In DNA, the CDR3 is TGTGCCAGCAGCTTAAGGCCGGGTAATGAAAAACTGTTTTTT.

This chain uses TRBV11-1 with TRBJ1-1; D unclear. V lost 5 bases to trimming and J lost 1 base, with 14 bases between them. Germline V gene data show CDR1 as SGHAT and CDR2 as FQDESV (reference sequence). This CDR3 has 15 residues. Written as DNA, the CDR3 is TGTGCCAGCAGCACACGACCCGACACGAACACTGAAGCTTTCTTT. Translating gives CASSTRPDTNTEAFF.

The chain recombines TRBV9 with TRBJ2-1; 7 nucleotides agree with TRBD2. V dropped 3 bases and J dropped 8; count of bases not matched to a gene: 14. From germline, CDR1 is SGDLS and CDR2 YYNGEE. The CDR3 extends over 16 amino acids. The CDR3 sequence: CASSAPAGRGRDEQFF. The DNA for the CDR3 is TGTGCCAGCAGCGCCCCGGCAGGTCGGGGGAGGGATGAGCAGTTCTTC.

The chain links TRBV4-1 to TRBJ1-2; D remains unclear. The CDR3 is 13 residues long. Trimming pared 3 bases from V and 6 bases from J, leaving 11 bases between. Germline V gene sequence: CDR1 MGHRA, CDR2 YSYEKL. The CDR3 is CASSQTNGDGYTF. CDR3 in DNA: TGCGCCAGCAGCCAGACCAATGGAGATGGCTACACCTTC.

The chain recombines TRBV13 with TRBJ2-5; D perhaps matches TRBD2 (5 bases). V lost 5 bases and J lost 5, with 15 bases in between. CDR3 length: 14 residues. Germline-derived CDR1 and CDR2 are PRHDT and FYEKMQ (reference sequence). Here the CDR3 DNA reads TGTGCCAGCAGCGCCCGGTTTTCGGGGGAGACCCAGTACTTC. Translating it yields CASSARFSGETQYF.

V gene TRBV14 combines with J gene TRBJ2-7, with 8 nucleotides matching TRBD1. The V and J ends lost 3 bases and 3 bases, in that order; junction bases with no gene match: 4. The CDR3 has 14 residues. Germline V lookup: CDR1 SGHDN, CDR2 FVKESK. The CDR3 DNA follows: TGTGCCAGCAGCCACCATGGACAGGGCTACGAGCAGTACTTC. As protein: CASSHHGQGYEQYF.